The T cell receptor beta chain under discussion was sequenced for a study of blood T cell repertoires in COVID-19. This CDR3 is built from 15 residues. From germline, CDR1 is SGHTA and CDR2 FQGNSA. The germline V and J ends were trimmed by 2 bases and 6 bases, with 11 bases remaining between them. Original analysis: Estimation of nucleated cell counts relied on the amplification of reference gene primers. Sequencing used immunoSEQ multiplex PCR; TCRdb keeps in-frame clones, though not all of them. That table furnishes V, J and clone size, whereas the DNA furnished D and trimming. Of about 210,000 clones listed, approximately 83% are singletons.

The TCR sequence derives from a woman in her forties with active or convalescent COVID-19. The rearrangement joins TRBV7-2 to TRBJ1-6, with unresolved D. Sequenced sample: peripheral blood. In nucleotides, the CDR3 is TGTGCCAGCAGCTTACTTGCACAAATTAATTCACCCCTCCACTTT. Translation: CASSLLAQINSPLHF.